These 5 T cell receptor beta chains originate from one sample sequenced in a study of blood T cell repertoires in COVID-19. Assay used: immunoSEQ multiplex PCR; TCRdb lists only in-frame clones, some missing. The data contain 290,000 or so clones, about nine tenths of them singletons. The sample was peripheral blood. Receptor source: a man aged 18 to 35 with active or convalescent COVID-19.

In this sample, this clone turned up once. This chain uses TRBV7-2 with TRBJ2-2, with D possibly being TRBD1 (5 bases). This CDR3 comprises 15 residues. V dropped 0 bases and J dropped 4 bases, with 9 bases sitting between them. CDR1 is SGHTA and CDR2 is FQGNSA in the germline V gene. The CDR3 coding sequence is TGTGCCAGCAGCTTAGCCGGACAACCCACCGGGGAGCTGTTTTTT. As protein: CASSLAGQPTGELFF.

The V gene is TRBV28, the J gene TRBJ1-1; 8 nucleotides match TRBD1. Germline trimming cut 7 bases from V and 1 base from J; bases unmatched to any gene: 8. CDR3 length: 15 residues. CDR1 and CDR2 from the germline V gene are MDHEN and SYDVKM. The CDR3, as DNA: TGTGCCAGCACCCTGGGAGGGACAGGGAACACTGAAGCTTTCTTT. Its protein product is CASTLGGTGNTEAFF.

This chain links TRBV19 with TRBJ2-1; D gene unclear. CDR3 length: 14 residues. CDR1 is LNHDA, CDR2 SQIVND, per germline (reference sequence). The V end was cut by 3 bases, the J end by 5 bases, with 11 bases between. The CDR3 reads CASSIWPDNNEQFF. DNA for the CDR3: TGTGCCAGTAGTATTTGGCCAGATAACAATGAGCAGTTCTTC.

The chain links TRBV10-3 to TRBJ2-7, with a weak D call TRBD2 (6 bases). Trimming left V 9 bases short and J 1 base short, with 10 bases between. The germline V gene encodes CDR1 ENHRY and CDR2 SYGVKD. The CDR3 runs 12 residues. The DNA for the CDR3 is TGTGCCATAGCGGAGGGTTCCTACGAGCAGTACTTC. The encoded protein is CAIAEGSYEQYF.

The rearrangement uses TRBV18 and TRBJ1-5; the D gene is possibly TRBD1 (6 bases). The CDR3 contains 13 residues. V lost 6 bases and J 3 bases, leaving 9 bases between the germline ends. Germline V gene sequence: CDR1 KGHSH, CDR2 LQKENI. The CDR3 DNA sequence: TGTGCCAGCTCGGACAGACTCAATCAGCCCCAGCATTTT. Its protein product is CASSDRLNQPQHF.